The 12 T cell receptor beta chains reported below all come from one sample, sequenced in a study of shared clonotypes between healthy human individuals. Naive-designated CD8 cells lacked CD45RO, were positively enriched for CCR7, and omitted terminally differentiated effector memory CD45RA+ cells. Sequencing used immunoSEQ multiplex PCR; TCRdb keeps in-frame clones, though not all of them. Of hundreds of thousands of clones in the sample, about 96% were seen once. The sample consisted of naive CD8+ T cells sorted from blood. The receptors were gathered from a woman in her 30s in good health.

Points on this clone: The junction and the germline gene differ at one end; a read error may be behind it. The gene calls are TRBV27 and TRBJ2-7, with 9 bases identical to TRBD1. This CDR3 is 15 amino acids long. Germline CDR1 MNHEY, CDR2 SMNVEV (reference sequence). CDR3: CAGSPQGTGSYEQYF. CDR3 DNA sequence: TGTGCCGGCAGTCCCCAGGGGACAGGGTCCTACGAGCAGTACTTC.

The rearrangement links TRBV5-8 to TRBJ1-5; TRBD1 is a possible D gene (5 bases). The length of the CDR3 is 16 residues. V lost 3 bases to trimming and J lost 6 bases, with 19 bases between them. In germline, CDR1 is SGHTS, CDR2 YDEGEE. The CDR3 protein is CASSSVGGSVGQPQHF. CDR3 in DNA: TGTGCCAGCAGCTCGGTGGGGGGATCGGTTGGTCAGCCCCAGCATTTT. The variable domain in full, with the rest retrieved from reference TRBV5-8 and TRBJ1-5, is EAGVTQSPTHLIKTRGQQATLRCSPISGHTSVYWYQQALGLGLQFLLWYDEGEERNRGNFPPRFSGRQFPNYSSELNVNALELEDSALYLCASSSVGGSVGQPQHFGDGTRLSIL.

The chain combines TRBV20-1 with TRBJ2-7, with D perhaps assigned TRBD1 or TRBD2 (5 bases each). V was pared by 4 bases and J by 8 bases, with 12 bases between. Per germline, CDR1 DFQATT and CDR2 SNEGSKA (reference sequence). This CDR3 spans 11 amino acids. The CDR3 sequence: CSATGPSQQYF. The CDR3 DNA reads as TGCAGTGCTACGGGACCGTCCCAGCAGTACTTC.

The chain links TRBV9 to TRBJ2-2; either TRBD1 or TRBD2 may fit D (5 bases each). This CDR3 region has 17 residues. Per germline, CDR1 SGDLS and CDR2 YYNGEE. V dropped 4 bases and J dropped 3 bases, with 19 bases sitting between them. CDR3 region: CASSPGLGRGDTGELFF. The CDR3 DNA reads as TGTGCCAGCAGCCCCGGGTTGGGACGTGGGGACACCGGGGAGCTGTTTTTT.

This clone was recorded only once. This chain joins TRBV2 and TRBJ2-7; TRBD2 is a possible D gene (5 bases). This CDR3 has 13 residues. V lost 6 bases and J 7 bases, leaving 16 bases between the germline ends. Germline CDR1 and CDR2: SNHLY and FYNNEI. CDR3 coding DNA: TGTGCCAGCAGGCCCCGGGGTTCGAGAGAGCAGTACTTC. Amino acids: CASRPRGSREQYF. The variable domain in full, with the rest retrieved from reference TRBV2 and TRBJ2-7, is EPEVTQTPSHQVTQMGQEVILRCVPISNHLYFYWYRQILGQKVEFLVSFYNNEISEKSEIFDDQFSVERPDGSNFTLKIRSTKLEDSAMYFCASRPRGSREQYFGPGTRLTVT.

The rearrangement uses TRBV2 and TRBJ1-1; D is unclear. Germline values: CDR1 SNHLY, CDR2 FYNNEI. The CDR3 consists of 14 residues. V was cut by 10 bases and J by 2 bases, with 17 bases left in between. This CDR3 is CAITEGGINTEAFF. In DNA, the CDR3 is TGTGCCATCACTGAAGGAGGGATTAACACTGAAGCTTTCTTT.

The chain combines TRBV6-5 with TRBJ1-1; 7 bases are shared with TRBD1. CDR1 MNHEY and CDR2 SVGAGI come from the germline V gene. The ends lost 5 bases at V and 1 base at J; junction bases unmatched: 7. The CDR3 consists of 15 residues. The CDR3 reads CASSKRQGSNTEAFF. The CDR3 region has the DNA TGTGCCAGCAGTAAAAGACAGGGATCGAACACTGAAGCTTTCTTT.

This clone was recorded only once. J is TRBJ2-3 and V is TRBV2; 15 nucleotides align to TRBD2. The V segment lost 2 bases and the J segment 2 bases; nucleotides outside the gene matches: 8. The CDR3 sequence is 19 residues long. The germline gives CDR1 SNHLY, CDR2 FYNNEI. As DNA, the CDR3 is TGTGCCAGCAGTGAAAGGGGGACTAGCGGGAGGATATACACAGATACGCAGTATTTT. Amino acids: CASSERGTSGRIYTDTQYF.

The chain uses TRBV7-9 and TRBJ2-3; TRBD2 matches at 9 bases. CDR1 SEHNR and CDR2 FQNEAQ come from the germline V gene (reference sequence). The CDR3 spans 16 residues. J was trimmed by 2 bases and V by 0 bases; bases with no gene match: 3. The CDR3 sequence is CASSLALAGTTDTQYF. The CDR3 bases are TGTGCCAGCAGCTTAGCGCTAGCGGGGACCACAGATACGCAGTATTTT.

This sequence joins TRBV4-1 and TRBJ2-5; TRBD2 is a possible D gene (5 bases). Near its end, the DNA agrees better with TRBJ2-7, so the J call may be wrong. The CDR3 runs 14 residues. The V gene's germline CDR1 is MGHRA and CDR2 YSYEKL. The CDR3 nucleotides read TGCGCCAGCAGCCACCCGAGGGCCTCCTACGAGCAGTACTTC. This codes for CASSHPRASYEQYF.

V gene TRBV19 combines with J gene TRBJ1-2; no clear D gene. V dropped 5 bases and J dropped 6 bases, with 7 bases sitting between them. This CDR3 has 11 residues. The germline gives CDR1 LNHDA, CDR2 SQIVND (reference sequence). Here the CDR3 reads CASSFYDGYTF. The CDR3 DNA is TGTGCCAGTAGTTTTTACGATGGCTACACCTTC.

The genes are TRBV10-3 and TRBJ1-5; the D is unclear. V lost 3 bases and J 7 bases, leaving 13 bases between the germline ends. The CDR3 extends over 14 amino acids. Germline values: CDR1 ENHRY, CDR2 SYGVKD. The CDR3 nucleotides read TGTGCCATCAGTGACGGTGGCGGGAAACAGCCCCAGCATTTT. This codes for CAISDGGGKQPQHF.